Detailed here is one TCR beta chain. This CDR3 is built from 13 residues. Germline CDR1 reads MNHEY; CDR2 reads SVGAGI. The ends were cut back, 8 bases at V and 3 bases at J, with 14 bases in the middle. The record originates from a study of blood T cell repertoires in COVID-19. Produced via immunoSEQ multiplex PCR; TCRdb's table is partial and in-frame only. This table holds hundreds of thousands of clones, 70% to 90% found once. The source is a young woman with acute or convalescent COVID-19. The genes are TRBV6-5 and TRBJ2-7; D is possibly TRBD2 (6 bases). Sequencing was carried out using peripheral blood. CDR3 sequence (DNA): TGTGCCAGCCGGACTAACCCCAACTACGAGCAGTACTTC. It translates to CASRTNPNYEQYF.